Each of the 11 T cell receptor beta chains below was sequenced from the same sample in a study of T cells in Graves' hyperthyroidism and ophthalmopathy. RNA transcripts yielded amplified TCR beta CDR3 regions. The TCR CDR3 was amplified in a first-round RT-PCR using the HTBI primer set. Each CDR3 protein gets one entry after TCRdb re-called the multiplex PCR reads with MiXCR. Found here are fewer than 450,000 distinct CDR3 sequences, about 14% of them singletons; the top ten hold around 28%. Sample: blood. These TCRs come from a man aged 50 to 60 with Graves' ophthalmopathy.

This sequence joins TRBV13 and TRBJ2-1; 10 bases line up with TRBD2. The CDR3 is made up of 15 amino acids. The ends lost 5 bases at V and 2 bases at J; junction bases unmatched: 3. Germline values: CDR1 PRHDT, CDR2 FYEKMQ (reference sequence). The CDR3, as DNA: TGTGCCAGCAGCAGTAGCGGGAGGCCCTACAATGAGCAGTTCTTC. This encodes CASSSSGRPYNEQFF.

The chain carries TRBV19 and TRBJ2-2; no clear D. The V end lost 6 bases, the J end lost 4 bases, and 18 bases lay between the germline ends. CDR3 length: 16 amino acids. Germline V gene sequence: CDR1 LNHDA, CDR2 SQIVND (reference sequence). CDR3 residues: CASSHDAGPPTGELFF. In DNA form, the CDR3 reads TGTGCCAGTAGCCACGATGCCGGGCCCCCCACCGGGGAGCTGTTTTTT.

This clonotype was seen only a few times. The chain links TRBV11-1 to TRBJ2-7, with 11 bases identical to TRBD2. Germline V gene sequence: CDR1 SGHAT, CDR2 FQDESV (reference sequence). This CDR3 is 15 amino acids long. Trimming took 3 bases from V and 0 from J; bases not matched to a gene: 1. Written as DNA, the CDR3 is TGTGCCAGCAGCTTTAGCGGGAGGGCCTCCTACGAGCAGTACTTC. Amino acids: CASSFSGRASYEQYF.

The CDR3 DNA reads TGCAGTGCTGTACCTGGACAGGGGGCTCGCGAGCAGTACTTC. Translating gives CSAVPGQGAREQYF. This sequence joins TRBV20-1 and TRBJ2-7; 11 bases match TRBD1. CDR1 and CDR2 (germline): DFQATT, SNEGSKA (reference sequence). Germline trimming cut 5 bases from V and 6 bases from J; bases unmatched to any gene: 9. The length of the CDR3 is 14 residues.

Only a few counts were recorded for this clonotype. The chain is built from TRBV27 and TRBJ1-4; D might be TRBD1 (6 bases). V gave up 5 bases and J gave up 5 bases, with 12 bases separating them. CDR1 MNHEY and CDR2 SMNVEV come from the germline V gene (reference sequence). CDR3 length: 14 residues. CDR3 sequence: CASSGGTRNEKLFF. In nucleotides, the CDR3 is TGTGCCAGCAGTGGCGGGACAAGAAATGAAAAACTGTTTTTT.

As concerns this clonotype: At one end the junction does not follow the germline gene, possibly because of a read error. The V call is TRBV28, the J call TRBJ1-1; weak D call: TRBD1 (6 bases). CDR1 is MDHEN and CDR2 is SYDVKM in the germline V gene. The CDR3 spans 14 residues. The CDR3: CTSYMQGGSTEAFF. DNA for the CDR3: TGTACCAGCTACATGCAAGGGGGGAGTACTGAAGCTTTCTTT.

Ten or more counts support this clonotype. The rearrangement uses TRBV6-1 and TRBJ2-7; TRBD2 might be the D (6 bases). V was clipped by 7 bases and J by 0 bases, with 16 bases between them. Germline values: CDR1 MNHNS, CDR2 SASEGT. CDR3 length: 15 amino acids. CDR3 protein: CASITRAGGSYEQYF. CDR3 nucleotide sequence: TGTGCCAGCATCACCCGTGCCGGGGGCTCCTACGAGCAGTACTTC.

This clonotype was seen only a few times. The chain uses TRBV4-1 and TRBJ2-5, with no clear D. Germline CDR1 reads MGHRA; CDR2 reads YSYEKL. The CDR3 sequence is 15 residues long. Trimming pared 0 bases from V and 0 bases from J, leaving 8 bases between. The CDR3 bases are TGCGCCAGCAGCCAAGATGGGTCGTACCAAGAGACCCAGTACTTC. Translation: CASSQDGSYQETQYF.

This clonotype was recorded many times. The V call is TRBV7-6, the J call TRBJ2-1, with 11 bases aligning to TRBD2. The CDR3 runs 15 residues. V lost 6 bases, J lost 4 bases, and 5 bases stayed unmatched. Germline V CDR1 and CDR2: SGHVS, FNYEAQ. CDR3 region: CASSVAGGTYNEQFF. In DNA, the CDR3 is TGTGCCAGCAGTGTAGCGGGAGGGACGTACAATGAGCAGTTCTTC.

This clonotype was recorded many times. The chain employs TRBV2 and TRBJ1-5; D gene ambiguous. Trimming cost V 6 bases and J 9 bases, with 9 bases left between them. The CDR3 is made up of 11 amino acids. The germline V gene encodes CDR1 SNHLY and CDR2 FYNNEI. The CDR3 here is CASSVIGPQHF. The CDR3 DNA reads TGTGCCAGCAGCGTGATTGGGCCCCAGCATTTT.

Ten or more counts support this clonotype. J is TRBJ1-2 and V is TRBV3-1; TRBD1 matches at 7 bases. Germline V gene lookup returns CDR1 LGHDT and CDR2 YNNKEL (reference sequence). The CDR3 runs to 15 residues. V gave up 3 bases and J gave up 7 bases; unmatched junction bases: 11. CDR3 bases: TGTGCCAGCAGCCACCAAGTGGGAGGGGGCGTTGGCTACACCTTC. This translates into CASSHQVGGGVGYTF.